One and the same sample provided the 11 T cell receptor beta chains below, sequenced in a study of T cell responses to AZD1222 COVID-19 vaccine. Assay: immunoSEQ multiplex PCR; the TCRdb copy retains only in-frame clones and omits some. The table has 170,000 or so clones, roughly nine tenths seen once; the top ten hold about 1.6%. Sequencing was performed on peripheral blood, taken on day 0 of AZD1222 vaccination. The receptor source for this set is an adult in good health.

CDR3 amino acids: CASSEVLSSPLHF. The DNA of the CDR3 is TGTGCCAGCAGTGAGGTCCTTTCTTCACCCCTCCACTTT. The chain uses TRBV6-1 and TRBJ1-6, with D hard to call. The germline V gene encodes CDR1 MNHNS and CDR2 SASEGT. The CDR3 extends over 13 amino acids. Trimming cost V 3 bases and J 9 bases, with 9 bases left between them.

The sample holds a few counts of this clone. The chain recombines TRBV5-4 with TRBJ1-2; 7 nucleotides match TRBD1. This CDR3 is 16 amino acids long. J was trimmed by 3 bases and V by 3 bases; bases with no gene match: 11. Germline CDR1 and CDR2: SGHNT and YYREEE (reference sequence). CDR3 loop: CASSSVTGRVDYGYTF. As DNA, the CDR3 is TGTGCCAGCAGCTCGGTGACAGGGAGAGTGGACTATGGCTACACCTTC.

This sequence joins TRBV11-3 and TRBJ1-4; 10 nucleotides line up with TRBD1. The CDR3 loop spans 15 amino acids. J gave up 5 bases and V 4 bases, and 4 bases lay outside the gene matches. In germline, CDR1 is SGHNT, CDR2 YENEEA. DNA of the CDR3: TGTGCCAGCAGCTGGACGGGACAGGGGAATGAAAAACTGTTTTTT. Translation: CASSWTGQGNEKLFF.

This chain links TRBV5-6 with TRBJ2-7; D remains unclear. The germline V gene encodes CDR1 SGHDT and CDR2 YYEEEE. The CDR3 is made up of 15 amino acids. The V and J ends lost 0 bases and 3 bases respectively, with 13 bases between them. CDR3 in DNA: TGTGCCAGCAGCTTGGGTTGGGCCCAAGACTACGAGCAGTACTTC. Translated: CASSLGWAQDYEQYF.

CDR3 region: CASSTGTAEAFF. CDR3 DNA sequence: TGTGCCAGTAGTACCGGGACAGCTGAAGCTTTCTTT. The chain joins TRBV19 to TRBJ1-1; TRBD1 matches 7 bases. J was trimmed by 6 bases and V by 4 bases; bases with no gene match: 2. The length of the CDR3 is 12 residues. The germline gives CDR1 LNHDA, CDR2 SQIVND (reference sequence).

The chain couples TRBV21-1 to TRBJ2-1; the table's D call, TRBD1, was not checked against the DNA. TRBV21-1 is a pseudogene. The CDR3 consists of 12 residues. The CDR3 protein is CASSRQGAEQFF. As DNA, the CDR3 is TGTGCCAGCAGCCGACAGGGGGCTGAGCAGTTCTTC.

CDR3 in amino acids: CASSDPGRGLGNEQFF. The CDR3 DNA sequence: TGCGCCAGCAGTGACCCAGGGAGGGGGCTCGGGAATGAGCAGTTCTTC. The chain employs TRBV10-1 and TRBJ2-1; D assignment may be TRBD1 or TRBD2 (7 bases each). The V end lost 3 bases, the J end lost 7 bases, and 19 bases lay between the germline ends. The CDR3 loop spans 16 amino acids. Germline assignment: CDR1 WNHNN and CDR2 SYGVQD (reference sequence).

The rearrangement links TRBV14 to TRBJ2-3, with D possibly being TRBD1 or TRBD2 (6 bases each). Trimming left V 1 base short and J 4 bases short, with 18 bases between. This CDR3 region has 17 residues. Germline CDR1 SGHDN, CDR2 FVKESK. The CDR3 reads CASSQVRGARQADTQYF. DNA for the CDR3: TGTGCCAGCAGCCAAGTAAGGGGGGCTAGGCAAGCAGATACGCAGTATTTT.

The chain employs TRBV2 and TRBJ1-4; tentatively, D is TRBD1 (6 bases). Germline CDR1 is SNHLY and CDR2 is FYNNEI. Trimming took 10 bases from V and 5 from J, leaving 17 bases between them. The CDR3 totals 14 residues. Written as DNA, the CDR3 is TGTGCCAACGATAAGGGAACAGGGAATGAAAAACTGTTTTTT. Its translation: CANDKGTGNEKLFF.

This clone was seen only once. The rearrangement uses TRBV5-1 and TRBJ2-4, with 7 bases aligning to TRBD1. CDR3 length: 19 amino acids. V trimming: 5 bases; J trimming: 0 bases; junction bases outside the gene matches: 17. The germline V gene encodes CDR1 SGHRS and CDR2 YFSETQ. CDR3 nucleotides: TGCGCCAGCAGTTCCAAATTCCCCGACAGGGACCTAGCCAAAAACATTCAGTACTTC. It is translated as CASSSKFPDRDLAKNIQYF.

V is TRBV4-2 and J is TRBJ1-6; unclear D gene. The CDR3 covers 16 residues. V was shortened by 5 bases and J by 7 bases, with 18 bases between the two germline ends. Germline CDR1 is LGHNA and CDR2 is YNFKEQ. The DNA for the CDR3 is TGTGCCAGCAGCAAACCAAAGGAGGCATTCAATTCACCCCTCCACTTT. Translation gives CASSKPKEAFNSPLHF.